These 9 T cell receptor beta chains were all obtained from the same sample, sequenced in a study of shared clonotypes between healthy human individuals. TCRdb's copy holds only in-frame clones and misses some; the assay was immunoSEQ multiplex PCR. Among around 510,000 clones, roughly 79% were seen once, and the ten largest hold 12%. The sequenced material came from PBMCs. All receptors come from a woman between 35 and 50 years old in good health. Some clones in this sample may be carry-over from other donors' samples.

This clone was recorded only once. V usage is TRBV5-4 and J usage is TRBJ2-7; 8 bases align to TRBD2. CDR3 length equals 15 residues. V lost 6 bases and J lost 7; bases outside the gene matches: 15. CDR1 is SGHNT and CDR2 is YYREEE in the germline V gene (reference sequence). The DNA for the CDR3 is TGTGCCAGCAACGATTTAAGCGGGAGCAGCGGTGAGCAGTACTTC. It yields the protein CASNDLSGSSGEQYF.

The chain combines TRBV6-5 with TRBJ2-1; 11 bases line up with TRBD2. Germline CDR1 and CDR2: MNHEY and SVGAGI. J gave up 9 bases and V 4 bases, and 11 bases lay outside the gene matches. The CDR3 totals 16 residues. The CDR3 reads CASSFIAGGPIREQFF. CDR3 in DNA: TGTGCCAGCAGTTTCATAGCGGGAGGGCCGATCCGTGAGCAGTTCTTC.

The chain employs TRBV4-2 and TRBJ2-7, with D possibly matching TRBD2 (5 bases). Germline CDR1 LGHNA, CDR2 YNFKEQ. This CDR3 region has 14 residues. The ends were cut back, 2 bases at V and 2 bases at J, with 10 bases in the middle. The CDR3: CASSQRTGTYEQYF. Written as DNA, the CDR3 is TGTGCCAGCAGCCAACGGACTGGAACCTACGAGCAGTACTTC.

This clone was seen a single time. A much larger clone lies a single base off, so this may be a read error. This CDR3 is missing its conserved last phenylalanine or tryptophan, likely due to a read error. V gene TRBV29-1 combines with J gene TRBJ2-7; 12 positions match TRBD1. With 7 bases clipped from V and 5 bases from J, the junction kept 6 bases outside the gene matches. This CDR3 has 13 amino acids. Germline V lookup: CDR1 SQVTM, CDR2 ANQGSEA. The CDR3 sequence: CSATGQGAHEQYS. CDR3 nucleotide sequence: TGCAGCGCCACGGGACAGGGGGCTCACGAGCAGTACTCC.

V and J are TRBV12-5 and TRBJ2-7; TRBD1 is a possible D gene (5 bases). CDR1 and CDR2 (germline): LGHNT, FRNRAP. This CDR3 is 12 amino acids long. Trimming removed 6 bases from V and 5 bases from J, with 11 bases in between. Here the CDR3 reads CASGSGWDEQYF. CDR3 nucleotides: TGTGCTAGTGGATCAGGGTGGGACGAGCAGTACTTC.

This chain uses TRBV5-1 with TRBJ2-7; D remains unclear. Trimming removed 0 bases from V and 2 bases from J, with 12 bases in between. This CDR3 is 15 amino acids long. Germline V gene data show CDR1 as SGHRS and CDR2 as YFSETQ. In nucleotides, the CDR3 is TGCGCCAGCAGCTTGGCGGTAAGTCAGCCCTACGAGCAGTACTTC. This codes for CASSLAVSQPYEQYF. The variable domain in full, with the rest retrieved from reference TRBV5-1 and TRBJ2-7, is KAGVTQTPRYLIKTRGQQVTLSCSPISGHRSVSWYQQTPGQGLQFLFEYFSETQRNKGNFPGRFSGRQFSNSRSEMNVSTLELGDSALYLCASSLAVSQPYEQYFGPGTRLTVT.

This chain uses TRBV10-3 with TRBJ1-5; D unresolved. This CDR3 region has 12 residues. Trimming removed 4 bases at V and 7 bases at J, with 8 bases between. Germline CDR1 and CDR2: ENHRY and SYGVKD. In nucleotides, the CDR3 is TGTGCCATCAGTGCCTTTGGCCAGCCCCAGCATTTT. It translates to CAISAFGQPQHF.

Concerning this clone: A much larger clone differs by one base, so this may be a read error. The gene calls are TRBV28 and TRBJ1-2; TRBD1 aligns across 9 bases. With V trimmed by 10 bases and J by 10 bases, 19 bases remained unmatched. There are 15 residues in the CDR3. The V gene's germline CDR1 is MDHEN and CDR2 SYDVKM. Here the CDR3 reads CANSAGTGRLFHYTF. In DNA, the CDR3 is TGTGCCAACAGCGCCGGGACAGGGAGATTATTTCACTACACCTTC.

The chain joins TRBV27 to TRBJ2-1; 10 bases agree with TRBD1. This CDR3 region has 15 residues. Germline CDR1 reads MNHEY; CDR2 reads SMNVEV (reference sequence). V lost 3 bases and J lost 6; bases outside the gene matches: 5. The CDR3 DNA follows: TGTGCCAGCAGTTTTTTCGGGACAGGGGCCAATGAGCAGTTCTTC. This encodes CASSFFGTGANEQFF.